This T cell receptor beta chain was sequenced during a study of blood T cell repertoires in COVID-19 (dated by TCRdb to 2020 to 2021). About the full investigation: Samples from collaborators originated in the United States, Italy and Spain and spanned both the acute and convalescent phases of COVID-19. The material from the prospective study consisted of cDNA or gDNA derived from T cells, B-cell-depleted T cells, or PBMCs. The dataset comprised deeply sampled blood TCRbeta repertoires from subjects exposed to, actively infected with, or recovered from COVID-19. A freely available public database, intended as a resource for researchers studying the immune response to SARS-CoV-2, is where the repertoires were released. The samples were drawn from the first 160 participants of the ongoing ImmuneRACE study and from about 1,200 subjects provided by 6 global collaborators. Nearly every sample came with metadata listing a de-identified subject ID, COVID-19 status, age in years and sex. HLA class I and class II types, where available, came from metadata supplied by the sample provider rather than from assay-based typing.

From the germline V gene, CDR1 is SGDLS and CDR2 is YYNGEE. The CDR3 covers 15 residues, taking in both the cysteine and the phenylalanine. Just the 45-base CDR3 DNA is kept, in frame starting at base 1. V trim: 0 bases; J trim: 9 bases; unmatched bases: 8. As for this clone: Its antigen remains unidentified. No base quality information exists; no much larger clone differs at one position.

Paper-wide results and their limitations: The quantity of clinical and demographic metadata differed by source and by participant and was supplied without curation.

TCRbeta CDR3 regions were amplified from genomic DNA by means of the immunoSEQ Assay, a bias-controlled multiplex PCR. Processing in the source paper ran as follows. The number of nucleated cells in each sample was estimated from the amplification of reference gene primers within the assay. Sequence reads were collapsed and filtered to measure the absolute abundance of every unique TCRbeta CDR3 rearrangement. For each sample, productive Simpson clonality was calculated by taking the square root of Simpson's diversity index across productive rearrangements. TCRdb retrieved this table from immuneACCESS and kept in-frame rearrangements only. Not all clones are present; in checked studies, unresolved V genes account for under half, and no reason is known for the remainder. The DNA gave D and trimming, while V, J and clone size come from that table. This sample lists about 230,000 clones; about 85% were detected once. Less than 14% of the sample is taken by the ten largest.

In the prospective study, participants were roughly 18 to 100 years old, resided in 24 geographic areas of the United States, and were enrolled through a virtual design. In the prospective study, participants were assigned to cohorts based on the clinical history participants reported in a screening survey and a study questionnaire. Recovered participants in ImmuneRACE Cohort 3 were defined as having two consecutive negative NP/OP PCR tests, clearance from a healthcare professional, or resolution of symptoms. Each participant in the prospective study had whole blood, serum and a nasopharyngeal or oropharyngeal swab collected by mobile phlebotomists. Prospective study participants could optionally give additional blood draws and questionnaires over a roughly two-month period. Prospective study blood samples were shipped either frozen or at room temperature before DNA extraction.

This receptor was identified in a man aged 25 to 40 who had recovered from COVID-19. The chain is assembled from TRBV9 and TRBJ2-1; TRBD2 aligns with 8 central bases. Source material: PBMCs or T cells enriched from blood (not recorded which). This receptor carries the CDR3 CASSVGRGGLGEQFF. DNA sequence: TGTGCCAGCAGCGTAGGTCGGGGGGGCCTGGGTGAGCAGTTCTTC.